Below, 14 T cell receptor beta chains from the same sample are listed, as sequenced in a study of shared clonotypes between healthy human individuals. This table comes from immunoSEQ multiplex PCR, and its TCRdb copy is limited to in-frame clones, with some not included. The sample has about 320,000 clones, around 86% seen once. Sequenced input: memory CD8+ T cells sorted from blood. Subset specified: CD45RO+ cells pooled with CCR7-negative TemRA cells. All receptors derive from a man aged 18 to 30 in good health.

This rearrangement joins TRBV20-1 to TRBJ1-1, with D hard to call. Germline CDR1 reads DFQATT; CDR2 reads SNEGSKA (reference sequence). V was cut by 1 base and J by 8 bases, with 8 bases left in between. The CDR3 has 11 amino acids. The CDR3: CSARGTVEAFF. CDR3 bases: TGCAGTGCTAGAGGCACCGTAGAAGCTTTCTTT.

The chain couples TRBV9 to TRBJ1-2; D perhaps matches TRBD1 (5 bases). The CDR3 runs 15 residues. V was trimmed by 2 bases and J by 0 bases, leaving 11 bases between them. In germline, CDR1 is SGDLS, CDR2 YYNGEE. The CDR3 DNA is TGTGCCAGCAGCGTCGCAGGGTCATCTAACTATGGCTACACCTTC. Translation gives CASSVAGSSNYGYTF.

V usage is TRBV7-2 and J usage is TRBJ2-1; maybe TRBD1 (6 bases). Germline CDR1 reads SGHTA; CDR2 reads FQGNSA. Trimming cost V 5 bases and J 7 bases, with 12 bases left between them. The CDR3 covers 13 residues. CDR3 bases: TGTGCCAGCAGCCTGGGGGCGATAAATGAGCAGTTCTTC. It specifies CASSLGAINEQFF.

The V gene is TRBV9, the J gene TRBJ1-2; D unclear. The CDR3 length is 12 residues. The germline V gene has CDR1 SGDLS and CDR2 YYNGEE. Trimming left V 4 bases short and J 4 bases short, with 8 bases between. The CDR3 loop reads CASSPDTYGYTF. The CDR3, as DNA: TGTGCCAGCAGCCCAGACACCTATGGCTACACCTTC.

The sample holds a few counts of this clone. The gene calls are TRBV5-6 and TRBJ1-4, with 11 bases lining up with TRBD1. This CDR3 has 15 residues. Unmatched junction bases numbered 7, after V lost 4 bases and J lost 8 bases. The germline V gene encodes CDR1 SGHDT and CDR2 YYEEEE. CDR3 sequence: CASSLDRGRWEKLFF. CDR3 DNA sequence: TGTGCCAGCAGCCTGGACAGGGGGCGGTGGGAAAAACTGTTTTTT.

The chain employs TRBV7-9 and TRBJ1-4, with 10 bases fitting TRBD1. CDR1 and CDR2 from the germline V gene are SEHNR and FQNEAQ (reference sequence). The CDR3 consists of 17 residues. The V gene end was trimmed by 1 base and the J gene end by 3 bases; junction bases not matched to a gene: 5. In DNA, the CDR3 is TGTGCCAGCAGCTTAGGGCCGGACAGGGGGTCTAATGAAAAACTGTTTTTT. Translated: CASSLGPDRGSNEKLFF.

The chain joins TRBV18 to TRBJ2-7; TRBD2 matches 11 bases. The CDR3 totals 15 residues. V dropped 2 bases and J dropped 3; count of bases not matched to a gene: 3. Germline V gene data show CDR1 as KGHSH and CDR2 as LQKENI. The CDR3 DNA is TGTGCCAGCTCACCATTAACTAGCGGGGGCTACGAGCAGTACTTC. Its protein is CASSPLTSGGYEQYF.

CDR3 sequence (DNA): TGCGCCAGCAGCCGAGGTTGGGGGGCCCAGAAAGAGACCCAGTACTTC. This sequence encodes CASSRGWGAQKETQYF. The chain carries TRBV5-1 and TRBJ2-5, with D perhaps TRBD1 or TRBD2 (6 bases each). V was clipped by 4 bases and J by 3 bases, with 19 bases between them. There are 16 residues in the CDR3. CDR1 and CDR2 (germline): SGHRS, YFSETQ.

This clone was detected only once. The V and J genes are TRBV6-1 and TRBJ2-7, with TRBD1 as a possible D gene (5 bases). This CDR3 has 14 residues. V was clipped by 7 bases and J by 1 base, with 14 bases between them. Germline V gene sequence: CDR1 MNHNS, CDR2 SASEGT. The CDR3 coding sequence is TGTGCCAGCACCCTAATCAAGGGGTCCTACGAGCAGTACTTC. Amino acids: CASTLIKGSYEQYF.

The chain employs TRBV14 and TRBJ2-7; TRBD1 might be the D (5 bases). The CDR3 consists of 13 residues. V was cut by 3 bases and J by 3 bases, with 9 bases left in between. Germline values: CDR1 SGHDN, CDR2 FVKESK. The CDR3 loop is CASSQLTDYEQYF. For the CDR3, the DNA is TGTGCCAGCAGCCAGCTGACAGACTACGAGCAGTACTTC.

The chain links TRBV7-9 to TRBJ2-7; TRBD1 matches 7 bases. Germline assignment: CDR1 SEHNR and CDR2 FQNEAQ (reference sequence). With 3 bases clipped from V and 6 bases from J, the junction kept 5 bases outside the gene matches. This CDR3 contains 13 residues. CDR3 in amino acids: CASSFDRVGEQYF. The CDR3 DNA reads as TGTGCCAGCAGCTTCGACAGGGTTGGCGAGCAGTACTTC.

J is TRBJ2-7 and V is TRBV19; TRBD1 aligns across 8 bases. The trim removed 5 bases at V and 0 bases at J, leaving 9 bases unmatched. This CDR3 is 16 amino acids long. From germline, CDR1 is LNHDA and CDR2 SQIVND (reference sequence). The CDR3 sequence is CASSPYRGTLSYEQYF. CDR3 in DNA: TGTGCCAGTAGTCCATACAGGGGGACCCTCTCCTACGAGCAGTACTTC.

Only a few counts were recorded for this clone. This chain links TRBV5-6 with TRBJ1-6; the D gene is possibly TRBD1 (6 bases). Germline CDR1 SGHDT, CDR2 YYEEEE. The CDR3 is 15 amino acids. V was cut by 2 bases and J by 8 bases, with 14 bases left in between. CDR3 nucleotide sequence: TGTGCCAGCAGCTTTACAGGGCCGGGAGATTCACCCCTCCACTTT. Its protein product is CASSFTGPGDSPLHF. Full variable domain (rest looked up from reference TRBV5-6 and TRBJ1-6): DAGVTQSPTHLIKTRGQQVTLRCSPKSGHDTVSWYQQALGQGPQFIFQYYEEEERQRGNFPDRFSGHQFPNYSSELNVNALLLGDSALYLCASSFTGPGDSPLHFGNGTRLTVT.

The chain joins TRBV10-1 to TRBJ2-7, with 8 bases matching TRBD1. The CDR3 is 15 amino acids. Per the germline V gene, CDR1 is WNHNN and CDR2 is SYGVQD (reference sequence). The junction had 10 bases not matched to a gene; V was cut back by 6 bases and J by 3 bases. The CDR3 DNA sequence: TGCGCCAGCAGCGCAACCGGGACAGGCCACTACGAGCAGTACTTC. This encodes CASSATGTGHYEQYF.